The clone carrying this TCR beta chain has more than one count but fewer than ten. As yet, its antigen is unknown. The data belong to a study of CD8 T cells in ankylosing spondylitis. The study's findings and limits: Clones linked with disease were CD8+ and fairly uncommon in the peripheral blood.

The germline gives CDR1 SNHLY, CDR2 FYNNEI. The CDR3 runs 17 residues. J was trimmed by 0 bases and V by 8 bases; bases with no gene match: 7. Scientists made TCR beta libraries using quantitative 5'-RACE with molecular barcodes. Each CDR3 protein is one row after TCRdb ran MiXCR on the 5' RACE reads. The sample yields roughly 150,000 distinct CDR3 sequences, 30% to 40% seen once. The V call is TRBV2, the J call TRBJ2-6; the match to TRBD2 covers 10 bases. This sequence originates from a male donor with ankylosing spondylitis. The sequenced material came from synovial fluid, either unsorted or a sorted T cell fraction (not recorded which). CDR3 in amino acids: CASLLAGLISGANVLTF. The CDR3 DNA reads TGTGCCAGCCTACTAGCGGGACTTATCTCTGGGGCCAACGTCCTGACTTTC.